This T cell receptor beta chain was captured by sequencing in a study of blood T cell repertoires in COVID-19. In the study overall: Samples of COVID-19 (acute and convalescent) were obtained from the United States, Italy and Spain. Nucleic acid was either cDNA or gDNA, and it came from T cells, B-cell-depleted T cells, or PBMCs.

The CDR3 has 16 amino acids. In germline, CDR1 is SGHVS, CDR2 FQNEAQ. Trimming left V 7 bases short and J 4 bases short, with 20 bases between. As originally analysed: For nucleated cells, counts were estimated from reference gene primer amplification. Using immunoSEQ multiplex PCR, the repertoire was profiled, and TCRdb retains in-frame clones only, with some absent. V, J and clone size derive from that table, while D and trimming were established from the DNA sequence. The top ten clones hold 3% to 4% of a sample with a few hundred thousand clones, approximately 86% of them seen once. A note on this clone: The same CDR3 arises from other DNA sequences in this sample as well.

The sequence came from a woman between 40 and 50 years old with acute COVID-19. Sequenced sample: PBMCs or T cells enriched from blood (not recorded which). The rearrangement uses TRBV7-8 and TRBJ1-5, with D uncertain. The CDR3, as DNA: TGTGCCAGCATGCCGGTGGAGGCCATACCGAATCAGCCCCAGCATTTT. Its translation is CASMPVEAIPNQPQHF.